These T cell receptor beta chains were read from a single sample in a study of Ad26.COV2.S vaccination and SARS-CoV-2 variants. Some clones are missing from TCRdb's copy, which holds only in-frame ones; the method was immunoSEQ multiplex PCR. The table has about 350,000 clones, about 88% seen once; the top ten hold 2.5% to 3.5%. Sequencing was performed on peripheral blood, taken in a trial of Ad26.COV2.S vaccine versus placebo. Source of these receptors: a person between 18 and 59 years old who received the Ad26.COV2.S COVID-19 vaccine or a placebo. The CDR3 runs from the conserved cysteine through the conserved F or W. The D gene is left open where the match is weak. Some rows have no size entry. The others give once, few or many, or a class for an expanded clone.

>TRBJ2-1|NA|TRBV6-2/TRBV6-3|NA
TGTGCCAGCAGTTCACGATCAAATGAGCAGTTCTTC
CASSSRSNEQFF
>TRBJ1-5|TRBD1|TRBV27|NA
TGTGCCAGCAGTGTCACCGGGGGGACAGATATCAATCAGCCCCAGCATTTT
CASSVTGGTDINQPQHF
>TRBJ1-3|NA|TRBV7-9|NA
TGTGCCAGCAGCACGTCCGGCTCTGGAAACACCATATATTTT
CASSTSGSGNTIYF
>TRBJ2-1|TRBD1|TRBV6-6|NA
TGTGCCCCCAGCAGGCCCGTGGACAGGGACCACGAGCAGTTCTTC
CAPSRPVDRDHEQFF
>TRBJ2-7|NA|TRBV6-1|NA
TGTGCCAGCAGTGAGCAGGATTTCTACGAGCAGTACTTC
CASSEQDFYEQYF
>TRBJ2-5|NA|TRBV12-3/TRBV12-4|once
TGTGCCAGCAGTTTTTTCTCAGGGGAGACCCAGTACTTC
CASSFFSGETQYF
>TRBJ1-4|TRBD1|TRBV19|NA
TGTGCCAGTAGTTCGTACAGGGGTTTTAATGAAAAACTGTTTTTT
CASSSYRGFNEKLFF
>TRBJ2-5|NA|TRBV24-1|NA
TGTGCCACCAGTTCTTCTCATTCGAATCAAGAGACCCAGTACTTC
CATSSSHSNQETQYF
>TRBJ2-2|TRBD2|TRBV2|NA
TGTGCCAGCAGTGAATACGGCGGGGGGAACACCGGGGAGCTGTTTTTT
CASSEYGGGNTGELFF
>TRBJ2-1|TRBD2|TRBV7-2|NA
TGTGCCAGCAGCTGGTGGGGGGGACTGAGCTCCTACAATGAGCAGTTCTTC
CASSWWGGLSSYNEQFF
>TRBJ2-1|TRBD2|TRBV9|NA
TGTGCCAGCAGCGTAGCTACGACTAGCGCCTACAATGAGCAGTTCTTC
CASSVATTSAYNEQFF
>TRBJ2-1|TRBD2|TRBV5-1|NA
TGCGCCAGCACCCGTTCTAGCGGGACGAATGAGCAGTTCTTC
CASTRSSGTNEQFF
>TRBJ1-5|NA|TRBV10-3|NA
TGTGCCATCAATTACCGGGATACTGTTTATAGCAATCAGCCCCAGCATTTT
CAINYRDTVYSNQPQHF
>TRBJ2-2|TRBD2|TRBV18|NA
TGTGCCAGCTCACCGATACTAGCGGAAAACACCGGGGAGCTGTTTTTT
CASSPILAENTGELFF
>TRBJ2-7|TRBD1|TRBV7-9|NA
TGTGCCAGCAGCCGACAGGGGGCTTACACCTACGAGCAGTACTTC
CASSRQGAYTYEQYF
>TRBJ2-7|TRBD1|TRBV14|NA
TGTGCCAGCAGCCGTCCGGGACAGGGGTTCTACGAGCAGTACTTC
CASSRPGQGFYEQYF
>TRBJ1-3|NA|TRBV6-5|NA
TGTGCCAGCAATTCACAGGGAAACACCATATATTTT
CASNSQGNTIYF
>TRBJ2-6|NA|TRBV30|NA
TGTGCCTGGAGTGCTCTCACCAGGGACTTTGGGGCCAACGTCCTGACTTTC
CAWSALTRDFGANVLTF
>TRBJ2-1|NA|TRBV7-9|once
TGTGCCAGCAGAGCAGGGTTCAATGAGCAGTTCTTC
CASRAGFNEQFF
>TRBJ1-3|NA|TRBV3-1/TRBV3-2|NA
TGTGCCAGTTTGGCGGGGGGGGGAAACACCATATATTTT
CASLAGGGNTIYF
>TRBJ1-1|NA|TRBV11-2|NA
TGTGCCAGCAGCTTAGTGGCCAGCTCCGAAGGGGTTGAAGCTTTCTTT
CASSLVASSEGVEAFF
>TRBJ1-3|NA|TRBV28|NA
TGTGCCAGCAGTTCTACAAGGTCTGGAAACACCATATATTTT
CASSSTRSGNTIYF
>TRBJ2-1|NA|TRBV9|NA
TGTGCCAGCAGCACCTTAGGAACACCCTACAATGAGCAGTTCTTC
CASSTLGTPYNEQFF
>TRBJ2-7|NA|TRBV7-6|NA
TGTGCCAGCAGCTTCCCGCCAGAGCAGGTGTCCTACGAGCAGTACTTC
CASSFPPEQVSYEQYF
>TRBJ1-1|TRBD1|TRBV5-8|NA
TGTGCCAGCAGCAGGGTCCGGGGACAGGGGAACACTGAAGCTTTCTTT
CASSRVRGQGNTEAFF
>TRBJ2-7|NA|TRBV30|NA
TGTGCCTGGAGTACTAGCTACGAGCAGTACTTC
CAWSTSYEQYF
>TRBJ2-3|NA|TRBV5-1|NA
TGCGCCAGCAGCTACCCACTAGAGCGGTACACAGATACGCAGTATTTT
CASSYPLERYTDTQYF
>TRBJ2-6|NA|TRBV6-4|medium-sized
TGTGCCAGCAGTGACGGGGGCTCTGGGGCCAACGTCCTGACTTTC
CASSDGGSGANVLTF
>TRBJ1-5|NA|TRBV4-1|NA
TGCGCCAGCAGCCAGGGACCGGGACAAGAACGAAATCAGCCCCAGCATTTT
CASSQGPGQERNQPQHF
>TRBJ2-7|NA|TRBV2|once
TGTGCCAGCAGTCCCAAGGGGACGACTGCCTCCTACGAGCAGTACTTC
CASSPKGTTASYEQYF
>TRBJ1-1|TRBD1|TRBV12-3/TRBV12-4|once
TGTGCCAGCAAAGGGGGCATTAACACTGAAGCTTTCTTT
CASKGGINTEAFF
>TRBJ2-7|NA|TRBV19|NA
TGTGCCAGTAGTCCCATCGGGGGTTCTTACGAGCAGTACTTC
CASSPIGGSYEQYF
>TRBJ2-6|NA|TRBV30|NA
TGTGCCTGGAGCCGGGAAGGGGCGGTCTCTGGGGCCAACGTCCTGACTTTC
CAWSREGAVSGANVLTF
>TRBJ2-3|NA|TRBV5-1|once
TGCGCCAGCAGAGGACTGGGAGGAGATACGCAGTATTTT
CASRGLGGDTQYF
>TRBJ1-4|NA|TRBV29-1|NA
TGCAGCGTTCAGATTTCAACTAATGAAAAACTGTTTTTT
CSVQISTNEKLFF
>TRBJ2-6|NA|TRBV11-2|NA
TGTGCCAGCAGCTTAGTAAGTGGGGCCAACGTCCTGACTTTC
CASSLVSGANVLTF
>TRBJ2-5|NA|TRBV6-6|NA
TGTGCCAGCAGTTACTCGTGGGAGACCCAGTACTTC
CASSYSWETQYF
>TRBJ1-5|NA|TRBV2|NA
TGTGCCAGCACCAGGGAGGAGGTCAATCAGCCCCAGCATTTT
CASTREEVNQPQHF
>TRBJ2-1|TRBD2|TRBV5-1|NA
TGCGCCAGCAGCGGGGTGACTAGCGGGGAAAGCTCCTACAATGAGCAGTTCTTC
CASSGVTSGESSYNEQFF
>TRBJ2-7|TRBD1|TRBV23-1|once
TGCGCCAGCAATCGACAGGGAGACAACTCCTACGAGCAGTACTTC
CASNRQGDNSYEQYF
>TRBJ1-1|NA|TRBV19|NA
TGTGCCAGTAGTATAATGTCCGAAGGGAACACTGAAGCTTTCTTT
CASSIMSEGNTEAFF
>TRBJ2-5|NA|TRBV6-1|NA
TGTGCCAGCAGTGAAGGTTTCCGGCAGGGGCAAGAGACCCAGTACTTC
CASSEGFRQGQETQYF
>TRBJ1-5|NA|TRBV27|NA
TGTGCCAGCAGTTTAAGACAGAACAATCAGCCCCAGCATTTT
CASSLRQNNQPQHF
>TRBJ1-1|TRBD1|TRBV7-8|NA
TGTGCCAGCAGCTTCGGACAGGCAGGAGGAGCTTTCTTT
CASSFGQAGGAFF
>TRBJ1-1|TRBD1|TRBV16|NA
TGTGCCAGCAGCGTCAGGGGGGACACTGAAGCTTTCTTT
CASSVRGDTEAFF
>TRBJ2-5|TRBD1|TRBV7-8|NA
TGTGCCAGCAGCTCCCGACAGGGCCCCTACCAAGAGACCCAGTACTTC
CASSSRQGPYQETQYF
>TRBJ2-1|NA|TRBV10-2|NA
TGCGCCAGCAGTGAGGAAAGGCAGGGGATCTACAATGAGCAGTTCTTC
CASSEERQGIYNEQFF
>TRBJ1-2|TRBD1|TRBV4-1|NA
TGCGCCAGCAGCCTCGACAGGGGGTCGAACTATGGCTACACCTTC
CASSLDRGSNYGYTF
>TRBJ2-4|TRBD1|TRBV11-3|NA
TGTGCCAGCAGCCTCGGGACAGGCCTAGCCAAAAACATTCAGTACTTC
CASSLGTGLAKNIQYF
>TRBJ2-2|NA|TRBV2|NA
TGTGCCAGCAGTGGGACAGTCACCGGGGAGCTGTTTTTT
CASSGTVTGELFF
>TRBJ2-7|TRBD2|TRBV13|NA
TGTGCCAGCAGCTTCGGGACTAGTCTTTTCTACGAGCAGTACTTC
CASSFGTSLFYEQYF
>TRBJ1-4|NA|TRBV7-9|NA
TGTGCCAGCAGCTTAGGGATGACGGGCGCGGGGCGTGAAAATGAAAAACTGTTTTTT
CASSLGMTGAGRENEKLFF
>TRBJ2-7|TRBD1|TRBV19|NA
TGTGCCAGTAGTACGACAGGGTCCAACGAGCAGTACTTC
CASSTTGSNEQYF
>TRBJ2-1|NA|TRBV9|NA
TGTGCCAGCAGCGTAGATGGCGAACTCTCCTACAATGAGCAGTTCTTC
CASSVDGELSYNEQFF
>TRBJ1-1|NA|TRBV18|NA
TGTGCCAGCTCACTTTCATTAGAGCTGCCCACTGAAGCTTTCTTT
CASSLSLELPTEAFF
>TRBJ1-3|NA|TRBV4-1|NA
TGCGCCAGCAGCCAAGATGGAAACACCATATATTTT
CASSQDGNTIYF